This T cell receptor beta chain stems from a study of shared clonotypes between healthy human individuals. Study-level points and caveats: Tissue TCR repertoires likely differ from these blood-only repertoires. Shared across several donors were about 4.6% of the naive CD4 clonotypes. Limited genetic and exposure-history diversity came from having few donors.

About this clone: Its target is not known.

The CDR3 extends over 14 amino acids. V lost 6 bases and J lost 0; bases outside the gene matches: 3. CDR1 and CDR2 from the germline V gene are ENHRY and SYGVKD. Assay used: immunoSEQ multiplex PCR; TCRdb lists only in-frame clones, some missing. Seen here are 2 million to 3 million clones, over 85% observed once, and the top ten hold around 0.37%. Sequencing was carried out using naive CD4+ T cells from PBMCs. The sample's subset: CD45RA+ positively selected. V gene TRBV10-3 combines with J gene TRBJ2-3; 7 bases are shared with TRBD1. The source of this sequence is a man between 18 and 35 years old in good health. Some clones in this sample may be carry-over from other donors' samples. The CDR3 is CAIRRGPSTDTQYF. For the CDR3, the DNA is TGTGCCATCAGGAGGGGGCCAAGCACAGATACGCAGTATTTT.